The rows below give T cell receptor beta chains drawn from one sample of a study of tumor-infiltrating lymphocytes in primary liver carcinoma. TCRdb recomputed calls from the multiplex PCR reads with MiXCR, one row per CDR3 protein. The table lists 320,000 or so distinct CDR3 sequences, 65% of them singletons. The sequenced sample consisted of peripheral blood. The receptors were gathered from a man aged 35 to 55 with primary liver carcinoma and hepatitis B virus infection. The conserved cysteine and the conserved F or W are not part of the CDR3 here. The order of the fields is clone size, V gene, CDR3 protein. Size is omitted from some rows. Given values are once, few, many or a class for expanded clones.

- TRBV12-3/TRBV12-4 ASSRDRQESQY
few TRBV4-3 ASSASTGRGTGELF
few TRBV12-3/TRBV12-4 ASRFTSGYNEQF
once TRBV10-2 ASSGIYSDQPQH
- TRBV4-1 ASSHQTGDSYEQY
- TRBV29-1 SVEIKNTEAF
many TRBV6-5 ASSYLSGAGNTIY
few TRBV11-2 ASSSSGNTQY
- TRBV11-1 ANSSQLKTEAF
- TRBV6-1 ASSLAGWTYNEQF
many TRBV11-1 ASSSVLTGAYYEQY
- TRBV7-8 VSSFATDTQY
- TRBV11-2 TRSSELYNEQF
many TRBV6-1 ASSEFGITTTNEQF
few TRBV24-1 ATSDRPTGELF
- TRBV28 ASSPSGRATGELF
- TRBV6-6 ASGGSVHTFTDTQY
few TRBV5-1 ASSLQRSSYNEQF
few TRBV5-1 ASSLSGYSYEQY
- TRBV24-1 ATSDWTRGGGDTQY
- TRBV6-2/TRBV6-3 VSRPTGQGKPQH
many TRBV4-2 ASSQVESGRGETQY
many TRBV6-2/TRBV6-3 ASRQGAGKSTDTQY
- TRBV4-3 VSSQELYQETQY
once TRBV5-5 ASSFRDIGTYEQY
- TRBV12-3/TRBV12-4 ASSLAGLKELF
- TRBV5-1 ASSLVSFPGTAEETQY
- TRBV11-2 ASSLELVGRETQY
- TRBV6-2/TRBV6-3 ASSKTGGIYEQY
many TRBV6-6 ASSHYPRTAARNTIY
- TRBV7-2 ASSLAGGPGVEQF
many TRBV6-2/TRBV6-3 ASSPWGEGAYNEQF
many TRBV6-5 ASRRTGEGYT
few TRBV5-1 ASSSTGIFTDTQY
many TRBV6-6 ASSLGLAGAEQF
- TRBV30 AWSVSPSSYNEQF
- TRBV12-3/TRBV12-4 ASSLERQGAEAF
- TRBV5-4 ASSLPGGSSYEQY
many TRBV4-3 ASSQDAQAADEQY
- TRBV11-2 ASSLDAEAQN
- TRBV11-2 ASSWREGGEQF
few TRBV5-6 ASSLGGVAYEQY
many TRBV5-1 ASSLGLAGNNEQF
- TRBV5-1 ASRVQGGEETQY
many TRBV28 ASSLGRMVYEQY
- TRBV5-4 ASTGGAVNSGANVLT
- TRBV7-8 ASSLGVSRAGELF
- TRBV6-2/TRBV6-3 ANSSPTSGFTDTQY
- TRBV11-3 TSSLWEDSQY
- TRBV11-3 ASRRTSELSEQY